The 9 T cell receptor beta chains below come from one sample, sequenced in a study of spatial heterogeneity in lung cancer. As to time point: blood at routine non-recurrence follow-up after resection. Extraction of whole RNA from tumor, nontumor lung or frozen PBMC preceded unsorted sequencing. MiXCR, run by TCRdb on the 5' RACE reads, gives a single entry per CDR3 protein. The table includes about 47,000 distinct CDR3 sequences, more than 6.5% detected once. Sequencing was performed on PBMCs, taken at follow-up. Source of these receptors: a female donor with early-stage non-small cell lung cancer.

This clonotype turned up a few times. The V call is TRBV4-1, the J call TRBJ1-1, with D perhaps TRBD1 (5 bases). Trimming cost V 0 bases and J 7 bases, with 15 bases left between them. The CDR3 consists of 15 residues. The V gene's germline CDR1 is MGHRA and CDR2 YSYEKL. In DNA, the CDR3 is TGCGCCAGCAGCCAAGAAGGAGCAGGGTTTGGTGAAGCTTTCTTT. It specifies CASSQEGAGFGEAFF.

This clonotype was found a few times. CDR3 coding DNA: TGTGCCAGCTCACCTGGGACAGGGATAGAAGCTTTCTTT. As protein: CASSPGTGIEAFF. The V call is TRBV18, the J call TRBJ1-1, with TRBD1 matching over 9 bases. The CDR3 extends over 13 amino acids. J gave up 8 bases and V 3 bases, and 4 bases lay outside the gene matches. Germline V gives CDR1 KGHSH, CDR2 LQKENI.

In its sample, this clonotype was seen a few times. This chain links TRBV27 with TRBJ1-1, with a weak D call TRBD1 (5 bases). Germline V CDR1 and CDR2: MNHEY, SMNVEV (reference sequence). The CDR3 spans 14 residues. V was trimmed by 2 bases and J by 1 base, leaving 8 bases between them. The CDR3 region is CASSLGRGNTEAFF. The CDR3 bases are TGTGCCAGCAGTTTAGGGAGGGGGAACACTGAAGCTTTCTTT.

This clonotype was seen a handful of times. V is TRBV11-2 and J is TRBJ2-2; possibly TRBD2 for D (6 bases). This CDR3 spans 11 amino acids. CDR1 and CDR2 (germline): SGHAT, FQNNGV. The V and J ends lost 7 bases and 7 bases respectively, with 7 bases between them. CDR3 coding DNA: TGTGCCAGCACGGGGGTCGGGGAGCTGTTTTTT. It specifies CASTGVGELFF.

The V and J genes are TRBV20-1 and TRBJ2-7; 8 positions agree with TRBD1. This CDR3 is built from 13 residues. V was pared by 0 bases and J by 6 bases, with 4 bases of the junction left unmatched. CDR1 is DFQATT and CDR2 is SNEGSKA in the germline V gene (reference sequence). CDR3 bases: TGCAGTGCTAGAGATTTTACAGGGGGCGAGCAGTACTTC. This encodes CSARDFTGGEQYF.

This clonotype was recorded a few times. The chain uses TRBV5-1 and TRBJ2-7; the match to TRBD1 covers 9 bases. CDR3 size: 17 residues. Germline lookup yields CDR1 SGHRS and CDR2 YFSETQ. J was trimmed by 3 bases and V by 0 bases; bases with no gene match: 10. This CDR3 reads CASSLGVSGTGIYEQYF. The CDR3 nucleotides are TGCGCCAGCAGCTTGGGGGTCTCCGGGACAGGGATCTACGAGCAGTACTTC.

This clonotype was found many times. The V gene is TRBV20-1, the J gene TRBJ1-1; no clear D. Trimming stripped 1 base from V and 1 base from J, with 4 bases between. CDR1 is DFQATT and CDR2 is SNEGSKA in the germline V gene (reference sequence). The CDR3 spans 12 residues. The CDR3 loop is CSARGGNTEAFF. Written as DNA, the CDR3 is TGCAGTGCTAGAGGGGGGAACACTGAAGCTTTCTTT.

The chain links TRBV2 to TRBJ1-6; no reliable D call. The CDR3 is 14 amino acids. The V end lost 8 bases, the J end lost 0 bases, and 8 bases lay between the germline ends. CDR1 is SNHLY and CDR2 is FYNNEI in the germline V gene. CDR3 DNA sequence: TGTGCCAGCCGAGCCTCCTCCTATAATTCACCCCTCCACTTT. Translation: CASRASSYNSPLHF.

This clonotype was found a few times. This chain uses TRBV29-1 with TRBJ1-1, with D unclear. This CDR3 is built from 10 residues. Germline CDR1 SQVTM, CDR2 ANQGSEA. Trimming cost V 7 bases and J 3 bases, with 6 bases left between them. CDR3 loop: CSAGYTEAFF. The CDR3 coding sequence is TGCAGCGCCGGGTACACTGAAGCTTTCTTT.